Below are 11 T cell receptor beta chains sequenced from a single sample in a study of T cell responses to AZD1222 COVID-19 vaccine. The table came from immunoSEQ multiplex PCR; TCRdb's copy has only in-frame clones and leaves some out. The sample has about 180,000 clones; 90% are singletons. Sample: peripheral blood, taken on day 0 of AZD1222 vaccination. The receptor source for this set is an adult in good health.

The CDR3 here is CARKKKEGAVGYTF. Written as DNA, the CDR3 is TGTGCCAGGAAGAAAAAAGAGGGGGCGGTCGGCTACACCTTC. This rearrangement joins TRBV6-1 to TRBJ1-2; 7 bases agree with TRBD1. J was trimmed by 8 bases and V by 9 bases; bases with no gene match: 15. This CDR3 has 14 residues. CDR1 MNHNS and CDR2 SASEGT come from the germline V gene.

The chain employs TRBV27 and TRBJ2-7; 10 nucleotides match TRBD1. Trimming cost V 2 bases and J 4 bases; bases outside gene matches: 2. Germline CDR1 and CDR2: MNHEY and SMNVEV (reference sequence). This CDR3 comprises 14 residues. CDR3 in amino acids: CASSLRTGGYEQYF. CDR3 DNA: TGTGCCAGCAGTTTAAGGACAGGGGGATACGAGCAGTACTTC.

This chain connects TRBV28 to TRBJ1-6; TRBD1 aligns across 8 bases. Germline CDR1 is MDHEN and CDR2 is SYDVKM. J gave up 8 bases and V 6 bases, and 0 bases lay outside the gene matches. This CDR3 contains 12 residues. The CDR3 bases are TGTGCCAGCAGGACAGGGGATTCACCCCTCCACTTT. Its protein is CASRTGDSPLHF.

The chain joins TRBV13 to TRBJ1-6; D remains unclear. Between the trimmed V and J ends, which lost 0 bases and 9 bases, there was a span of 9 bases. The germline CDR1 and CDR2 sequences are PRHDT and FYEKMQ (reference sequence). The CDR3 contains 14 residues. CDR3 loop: CASSLGQSSSPLHF. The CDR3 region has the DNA TGTGCCAGCAGCTTAGGCCAATCGAGTTCACCCCTCCACTTT.

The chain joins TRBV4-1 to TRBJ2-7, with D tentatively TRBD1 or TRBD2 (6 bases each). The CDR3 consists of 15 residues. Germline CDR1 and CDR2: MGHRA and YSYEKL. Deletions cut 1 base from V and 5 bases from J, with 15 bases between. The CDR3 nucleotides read TGCGCCAGCAGCCAAGTTACGGGGGCGCGTCACGAGCAGTACTTC. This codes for CASSQVTGARHEQYF.

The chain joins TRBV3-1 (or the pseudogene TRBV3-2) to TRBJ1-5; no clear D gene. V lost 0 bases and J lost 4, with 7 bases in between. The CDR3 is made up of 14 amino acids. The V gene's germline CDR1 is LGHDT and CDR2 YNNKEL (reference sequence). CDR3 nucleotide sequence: TGTGCCAGCAGCCAAGATTTCATAAATCAGCCCCAGCATTTT. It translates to CASSQDFINQPQHF.

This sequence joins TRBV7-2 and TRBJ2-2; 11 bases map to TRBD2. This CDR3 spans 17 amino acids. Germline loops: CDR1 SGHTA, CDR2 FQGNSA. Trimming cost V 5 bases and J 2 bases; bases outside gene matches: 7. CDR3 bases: TGTGCCAGCAGCCATTCTAGCGGGGGGATTAACACCGGGGAGCTGTTTTTT. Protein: CASSHSSGGINTGELFF.

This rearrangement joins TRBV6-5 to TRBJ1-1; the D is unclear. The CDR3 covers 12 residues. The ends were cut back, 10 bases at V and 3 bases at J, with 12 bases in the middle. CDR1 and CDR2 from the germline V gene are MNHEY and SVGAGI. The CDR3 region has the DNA TGTGCCACTCGAATCGGGGACACTGAAGCTTTCTTT. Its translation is CATRIGDTEAFF.

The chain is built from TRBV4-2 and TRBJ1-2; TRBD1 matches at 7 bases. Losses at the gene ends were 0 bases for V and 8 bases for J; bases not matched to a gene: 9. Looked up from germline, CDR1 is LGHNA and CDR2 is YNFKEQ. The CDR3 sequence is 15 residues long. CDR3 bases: TGTGCCAGCAGCCAAGAGGAGGGGGCACTGAGAGGCTACACCTTC. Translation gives CASSQEEGALRGYTF.

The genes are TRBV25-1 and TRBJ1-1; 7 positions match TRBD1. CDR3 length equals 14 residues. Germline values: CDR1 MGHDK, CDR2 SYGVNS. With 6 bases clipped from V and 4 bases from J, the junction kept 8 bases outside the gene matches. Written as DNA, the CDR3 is TGTGCCAGCAGATCCAGGGGGTTAGGCACTGAAGCTTTCTTT. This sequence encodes CASRSRGLGTEAFF.

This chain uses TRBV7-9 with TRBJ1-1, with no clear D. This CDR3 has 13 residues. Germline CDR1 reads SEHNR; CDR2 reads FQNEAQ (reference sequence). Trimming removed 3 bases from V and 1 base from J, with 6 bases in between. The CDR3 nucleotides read TGTGCCAGCAGCTTTAATCAGAACACTGAAGCTTTCTTT. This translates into CASSFNQNTEAFF.